This is a list of T cell receptor beta chains from one sample in a study of T cells after yellow fever vaccination. MiXCR was run by TCRdb on the 5' RACE reads, yielding one entry per CDR3 protein. The data contain about 320,000 distinct CDR3 sequences, around 10% of them singletons. Material: CD4+ T cells sorted from PBMCs, obtained 45 days after the yellow fever booster vaccination. These receptors were obtained from a man in his late teens or twenties who received the YFV17D yellow fever vaccine. CDR3s include the opening cysteine and the closing phenylalanine or tryptophan. Fields, in order: J gene, clone size, V gene, D gene, CDR3 protein, CDR3 DNA. A D gene is named only where the DNA matches it firmly. Part of the rows lack a size; the others show once, few, many or a class for expanded clones.

j_call: TRBJ2-1; clone_size: many; v_call: TRBV3-1; d_call: TRBD2; cdr3_aa: CASSQRGAGNEQFF; cdr3_nt: TGTGCCAGCAGCCAGCGGGGGGCCGGGAATGAGCAGTTCTTC
j_call: TRBJ2-3; clone_size: few; v_call: TRBV4-2; d_call: TRBD2; cdr3_aa: CASSRLGLAGGDTQYF; cdr3_nt: TGTGCCAGCAGCCGGCTGGGACTAGCGGGGGGAGATACGCAGTATTTT
j_call: TRBJ1-2; clone_size: few; v_call: TRBV5-1; d_call: .; cdr3_aa: CASSGDFYGYTF; cdr3_nt: TGCGCCAGCAGCGGGGACTTCTATGGCTACACCTTC
j_call: TRBJ2-1; clone_size: .; v_call: TRBV5-4; d_call: .; cdr3_aa: CASLSVGSYNEQFF; cdr3_nt: TGTGCCAGCCTATCGGTTGGCTCCTACAATGAGCAGTTCTTC
j_call: TRBJ2-1; clone_size: .; v_call: TRBV9; d_call: TRBD2; cdr3_aa: CASNPGAGLAGNEQFF; cdr3_nt: TGTGCCAGCAACCCTGGGGCCGGACTAGCGGGTAATGAGCAGTTCTTC
j_call: TRBJ2-1; clone_size: .; v_call: TRBV20-1; d_call: .; cdr3_aa: CSAREGQGGPFF; cdr3_nt: TGCAGTGCTAGAGAGGGGCAGGGAGGCCCGTTCTTC
j_call: TRBJ1-2; clone_size: .; v_call: TRBV4-2; d_call: .; cdr3_aa: CASSQEAYGYTF; cdr3_nt: TGTGCCAGCAGCCAAGAGGCTTATGGCTACACCTTC
j_call: TRBJ2-1; clone_size: few; v_call: TRBV5-6; d_call: TRBD2; cdr3_aa: CASSTVLAAFYNEQFF; cdr3_nt: TGTGCCAGCAGCACGGTACTAGCGGCCTTCTACAATGAGCAGTTCTTC
j_call: TRBJ2-3; clone_size: .; v_call: TRBV20-1; d_call: TRBD1; cdr3_aa: CSARLRDREYF; cdr3_nt: TGCAGTGCTAGGTTAAGGGACAGAGAGTATTTT
j_call: TRBJ1-4; clone_size: .; v_call: TRBV4-2; d_call: .; cdr3_aa: CASSQEALGQVEKLFF; cdr3_nt: TGTGCCAGCAGCCAAGAAGCCCTGGGGCAGGTTGAAAAACTGTTTTTT
j_call: TRBJ1-2; clone_size: few; v_call: TRBV5-6; d_call: TRBD1; cdr3_aa: CASSLLATGPYGYTF; cdr3_nt: TGTGCCAGCAGCTTGCTCGCGACAGGGCCCTATGGCTACACCTTC
j_call: TRBJ2-3; clone_size: .; v_call: TRBV5-5; d_call: .; cdr3_aa: CASSLPDTQYF; cdr3_nt: TGTGCCAGCAGCCTGCCAGATACGCAGTATTTT
j_call: TRBJ1-5; clone_size: .; v_call: TRBV7-9; d_call: TRBD1; cdr3_aa: CASSSPGTGDQPQHF; cdr3_nt: TGTGCCAGCAGCTCTCCCGGGACAGGGGATCAGCCCCAGCATTTT
j_call: TRBJ1-2; clone_size: .; v_call: TRBV5-4; d_call: .; cdr3_aa: CASSLDAGYLYGYTF; cdr3_nt: TGTGCCAGCAGCTTGGACGCAGGGTACCTATATGGCTACACCTTC
j_call: TRBJ2-1; clone_size: .; v_call: TRBV7-9; d_call: TRBD2; cdr3_aa: CASSLGLAGTSSYNEQFF; cdr3_nt: TGTGCCAGCAGCCTCGGACTAGCGGGGACCAGCTCCTACAATGAGCAGTTCTTC
j_call: TRBJ1-5; clone_size: .; v_call: TRBV28; d_call: .; cdr3_aa: CASGPTGSNQPQHF; cdr3_nt: TGTGCCAGCGGACCGACAGGTAGCAATCAGCCCCAGCATTTT
j_call: TRBJ1-2; clone_size: many; v_call: TRBV5-6; d_call: .; cdr3_aa: CASSLEPYGGYTF; cdr3_nt: TGTGCCAGCAGCTTGGAACCCTACGGTGGCTACACCTTC